The clone carrying this T cell receptor beta chain has only a few counts. Its antigen is not known. This specimen comes from a study of T-cell memory formation after mild COVID-19. About the study: TCR clusters mostly belonged to single donors. Study-wide findings and caveats: CD4/CD8 balance characterized clones contracting day 15 to 85, and CD4+ skew characterized later expanders.

5'RACE with constant-segment primers built TCRalpha and TCRbeta cDNA libraries with UMIs. TCRdb itself ran the 5' RACE reads through MiXCR, one entry per CDR3 protein. Of under 400,000 distinct CDR3 sequences in the sample, 25% to 30% were seen once. Trimming took 4 bases from V and 0 from J, leaving 4 bases between them. This CDR3 is 11 amino acids long. The germline CDR1 and CDR2 sequences are SQVTM and ANQGSEA. This TCR was recovered from an adult woman who had mild COVID-19 (a few samples of this study predate the infection). Cell type and time point are not known. Sequencing was done on a sample of PBMCs or a T cell subset sorted from them (not recorded which). V usage is TRBV29-1 and J usage is TRBJ2-7; unclear D gene. CDR3 bases: TGCAGCGTTGGGTTCTCCTACGAGCAGTACTTC. This sequence encodes CSVGFSYEQYF.